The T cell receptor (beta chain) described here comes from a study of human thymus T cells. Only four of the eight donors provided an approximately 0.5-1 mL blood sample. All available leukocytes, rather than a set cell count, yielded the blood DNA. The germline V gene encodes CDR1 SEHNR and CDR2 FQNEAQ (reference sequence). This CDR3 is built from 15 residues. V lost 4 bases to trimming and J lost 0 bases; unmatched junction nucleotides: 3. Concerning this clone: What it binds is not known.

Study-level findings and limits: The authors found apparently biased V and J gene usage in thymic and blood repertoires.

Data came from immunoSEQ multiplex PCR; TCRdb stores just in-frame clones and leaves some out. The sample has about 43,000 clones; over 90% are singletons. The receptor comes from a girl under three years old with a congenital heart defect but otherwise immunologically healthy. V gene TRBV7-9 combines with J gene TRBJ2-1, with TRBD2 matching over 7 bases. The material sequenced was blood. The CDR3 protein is CASSSSGYSYNEQFF. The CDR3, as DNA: TGTGCCAGCAGCTCTAGCGGTTACTCCTACAATGAGCAGTTCTTC.